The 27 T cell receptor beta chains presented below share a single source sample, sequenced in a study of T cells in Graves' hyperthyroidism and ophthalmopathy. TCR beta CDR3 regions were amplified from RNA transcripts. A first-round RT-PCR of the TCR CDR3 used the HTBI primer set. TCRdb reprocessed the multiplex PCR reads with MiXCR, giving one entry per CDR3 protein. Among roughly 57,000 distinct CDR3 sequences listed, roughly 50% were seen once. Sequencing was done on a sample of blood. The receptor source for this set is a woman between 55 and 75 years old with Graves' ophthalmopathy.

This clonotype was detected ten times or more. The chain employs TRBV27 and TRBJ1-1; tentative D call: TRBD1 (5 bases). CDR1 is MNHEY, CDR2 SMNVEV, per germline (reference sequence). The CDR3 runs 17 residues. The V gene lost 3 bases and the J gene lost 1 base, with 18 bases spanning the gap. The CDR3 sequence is CASSFRGAEFSNTEAFF. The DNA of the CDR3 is TGTGCCAGCAGTTTCCGGGGCGCGGAGTTTTCGAACACTGAAGCTTTCTTT.

The CDR3 DNA sequence: TGTGCCAGCAGTTTAGCGGGGATTGGCACCGGGGAGCTGTTTTTT. Encoded protein: CASSLAGIGTGELFF. This chain joins TRBV12-3 or TRBV12-4 and TRBJ2-2; no definite D call. V was trimmed by 0 bases and J by 4 bases, leaving 9 bases between them. The CDR3 length is 15 residues.

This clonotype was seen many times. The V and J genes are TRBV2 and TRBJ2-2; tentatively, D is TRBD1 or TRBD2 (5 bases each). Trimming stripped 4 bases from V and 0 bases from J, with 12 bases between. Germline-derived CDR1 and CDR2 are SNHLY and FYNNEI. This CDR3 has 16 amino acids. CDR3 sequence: CASSVGANANTGELFF. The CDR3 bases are TGTGCCAGCAGTGTCGGGGCTAACGCGAACACCGGGGAGCTGTTTTTT.

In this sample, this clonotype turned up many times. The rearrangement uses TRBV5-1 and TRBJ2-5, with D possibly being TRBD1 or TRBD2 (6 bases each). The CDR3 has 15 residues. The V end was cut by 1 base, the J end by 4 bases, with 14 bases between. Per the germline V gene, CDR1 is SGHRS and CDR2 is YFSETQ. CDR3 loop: CASSLYGGAGETQYF. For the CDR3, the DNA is TGCGCCAGCAGCTTGTACGGGGGCGCGGGAGAGACCCAGTACTTC. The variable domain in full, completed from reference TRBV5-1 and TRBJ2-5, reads KAGVTQTPRYLIKTRGQQVTLSCSPISGHRSVSWYQQTPGQGLQFLFEYFSETQRNKGNFPGRFSGRQFSNSRSEMNVSTLELGDSALYLCASSLYGGAGETQYFGPGTRLLVL.

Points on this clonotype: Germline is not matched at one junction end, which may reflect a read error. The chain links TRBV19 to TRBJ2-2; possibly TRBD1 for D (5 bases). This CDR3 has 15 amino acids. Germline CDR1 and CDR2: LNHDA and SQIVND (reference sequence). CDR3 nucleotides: TGTACCAGTAGTATATCCGTGACAGCCACCGGGGAGCTGTTTTTT. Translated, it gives CTSSISVTATGELFF.

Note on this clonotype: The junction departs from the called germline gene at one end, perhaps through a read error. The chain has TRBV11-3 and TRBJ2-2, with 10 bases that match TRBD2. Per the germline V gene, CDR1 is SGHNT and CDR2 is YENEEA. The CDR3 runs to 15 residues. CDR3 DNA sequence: TGTGCCAGCAGCCTAGGACTAGCGGAAGGCGGGGAGCCGTTTTTT. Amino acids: CASSLGLAEGGEPFF.

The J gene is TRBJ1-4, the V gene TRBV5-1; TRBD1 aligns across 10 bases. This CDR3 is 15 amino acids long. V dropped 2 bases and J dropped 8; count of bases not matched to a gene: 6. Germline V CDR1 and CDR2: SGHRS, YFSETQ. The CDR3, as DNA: TGCGCCAGCAGCTTACGACAGGGGGCCGGGGAAAAACTGTTTTTT. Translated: CASSLRQGAGEKLFF.

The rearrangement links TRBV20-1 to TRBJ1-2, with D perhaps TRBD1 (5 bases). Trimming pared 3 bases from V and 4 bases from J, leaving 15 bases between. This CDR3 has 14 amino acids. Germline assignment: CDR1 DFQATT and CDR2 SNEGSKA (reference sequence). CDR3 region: CSASPGRVIYGYTF. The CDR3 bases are TGCAGTGCTAGCCCCGGCAGGGTGATCTATGGCTACACCTTC.

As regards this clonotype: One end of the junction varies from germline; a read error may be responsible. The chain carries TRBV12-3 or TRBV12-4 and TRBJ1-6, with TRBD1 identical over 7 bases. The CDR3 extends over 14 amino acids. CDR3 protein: CSSSRQGKNSPLHF. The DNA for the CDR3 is TGTTCCAGCAGTCGACAGGGAAAAAATTCGCCCCTCCACTTT.

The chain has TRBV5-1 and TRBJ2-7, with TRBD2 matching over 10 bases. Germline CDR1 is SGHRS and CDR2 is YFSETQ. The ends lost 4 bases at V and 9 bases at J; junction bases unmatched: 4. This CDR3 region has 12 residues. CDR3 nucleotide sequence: TGCGCCAGCAGCCCGGGACTAGCGAGGCAGTACTTC. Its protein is CASSPGLARQYF.

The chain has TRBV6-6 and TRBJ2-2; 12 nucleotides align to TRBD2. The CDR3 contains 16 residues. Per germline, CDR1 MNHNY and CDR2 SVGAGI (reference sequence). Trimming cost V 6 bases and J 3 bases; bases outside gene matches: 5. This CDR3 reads CASSPRLAGDTGELFF. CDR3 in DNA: TGTGCCAGCAGCCCCCGACTAGCGGGGGACACCGGGGAGCTGTTTTTT.

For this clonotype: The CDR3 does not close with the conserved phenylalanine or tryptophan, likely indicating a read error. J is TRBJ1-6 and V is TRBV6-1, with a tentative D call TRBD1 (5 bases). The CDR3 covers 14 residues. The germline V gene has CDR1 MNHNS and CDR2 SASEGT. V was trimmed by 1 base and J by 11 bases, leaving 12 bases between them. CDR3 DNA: TGTGCCAGCAGTGAAGGGGGGGACCATACACCCCTCCACCTT. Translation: CASSEGGDHTPLHL.

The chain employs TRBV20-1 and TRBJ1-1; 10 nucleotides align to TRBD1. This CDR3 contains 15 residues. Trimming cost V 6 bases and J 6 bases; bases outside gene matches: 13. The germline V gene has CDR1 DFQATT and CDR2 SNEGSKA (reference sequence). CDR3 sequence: CSAPGTGADSPEAFF. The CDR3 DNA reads TGCAGTGCCCCCGGGACAGGGGCAGACTCTCCTGAAGCTTTCTTT.

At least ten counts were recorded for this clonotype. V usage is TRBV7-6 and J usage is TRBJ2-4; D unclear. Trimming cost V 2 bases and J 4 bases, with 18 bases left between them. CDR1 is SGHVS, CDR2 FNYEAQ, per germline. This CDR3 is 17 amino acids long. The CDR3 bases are TGTGCCAGCAGCTTATTACCTCGAGAAGGAATGAAAAACATTCAGTACTTC. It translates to CASSLLPREGMKNIQYF.

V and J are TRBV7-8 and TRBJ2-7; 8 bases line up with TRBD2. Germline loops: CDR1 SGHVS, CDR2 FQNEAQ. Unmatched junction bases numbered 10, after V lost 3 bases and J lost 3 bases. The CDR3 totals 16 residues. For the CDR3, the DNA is TGTGCCAGCAGCTTGGTTCGGCGGGAGGTGTACTACGAGCAGTACTTC. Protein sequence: CASSLVRREVYYEQYF.

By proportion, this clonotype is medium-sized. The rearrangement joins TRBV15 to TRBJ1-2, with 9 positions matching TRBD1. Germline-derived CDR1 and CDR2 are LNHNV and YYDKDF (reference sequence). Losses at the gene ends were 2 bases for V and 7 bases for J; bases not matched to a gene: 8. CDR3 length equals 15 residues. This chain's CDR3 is CATSRTDRGGLGYTF. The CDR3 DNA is TGTGCCACCAGCAGAACAGACAGGGGGGGACTTGGCTACACCTTC.

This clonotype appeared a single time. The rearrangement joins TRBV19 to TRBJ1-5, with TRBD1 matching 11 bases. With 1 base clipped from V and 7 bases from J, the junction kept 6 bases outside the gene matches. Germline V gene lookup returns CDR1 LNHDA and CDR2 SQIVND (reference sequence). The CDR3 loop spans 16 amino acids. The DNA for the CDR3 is TGTGCCAGTAGTATAGGGACAGGGGGCAACGAGCAGCCCCAGCATTTT. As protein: CASSIGTGGNEQPQHF. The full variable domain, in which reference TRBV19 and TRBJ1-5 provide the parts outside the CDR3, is DGGITQSPKYLFRKEGQNVTLSCEQNLNHDAMYWYRQDPGQGLRLIYYSQIVNDFQKGDIAEGYSVSREKKESFPLTVTSAQKNPTAFYLCASSIGTGGNEQPQHFGDGTRLSIL.

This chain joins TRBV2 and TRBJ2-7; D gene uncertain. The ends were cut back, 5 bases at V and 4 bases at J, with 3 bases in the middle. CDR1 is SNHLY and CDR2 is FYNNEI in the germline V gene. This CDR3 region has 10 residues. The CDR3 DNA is TGTGCCAGCAGTAGGTACGAGCAGTACTTC. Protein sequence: CASSRYEQYF.

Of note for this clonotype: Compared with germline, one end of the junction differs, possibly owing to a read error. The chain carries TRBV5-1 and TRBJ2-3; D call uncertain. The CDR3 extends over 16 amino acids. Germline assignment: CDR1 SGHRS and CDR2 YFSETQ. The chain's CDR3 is CASQDVLGLTTDSQYF. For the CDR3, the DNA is TGCGCCAGCCAGGACGTGTTGGGCCTTACCACAGATTCGCAGTATTTT.

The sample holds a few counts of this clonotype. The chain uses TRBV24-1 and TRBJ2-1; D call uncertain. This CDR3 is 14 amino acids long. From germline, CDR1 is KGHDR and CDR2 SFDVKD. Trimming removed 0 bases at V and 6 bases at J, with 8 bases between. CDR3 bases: TGTGCCACCAGTGATTTGGTGCAAAGCAATGAGCAGTTCTTC. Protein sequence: CATSDLVQSNEQFF.

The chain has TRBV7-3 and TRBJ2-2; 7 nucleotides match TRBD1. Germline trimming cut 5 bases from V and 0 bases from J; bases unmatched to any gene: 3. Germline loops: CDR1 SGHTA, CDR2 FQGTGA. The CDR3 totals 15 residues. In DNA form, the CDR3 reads TGTGCCAGCAGCCCTGGGACAGCGAACACCGGGGAGCTGTTTTTT. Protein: CASSPGTANTGELFF.

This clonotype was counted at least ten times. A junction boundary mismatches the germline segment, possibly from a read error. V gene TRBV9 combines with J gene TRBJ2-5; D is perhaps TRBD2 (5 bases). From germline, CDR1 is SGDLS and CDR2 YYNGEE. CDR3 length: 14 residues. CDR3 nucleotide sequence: TGTGCCAGCAGCGTACTGGGTAATTGGGAGACCCAGCACTTC. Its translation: CASSVLGNWETQHF.

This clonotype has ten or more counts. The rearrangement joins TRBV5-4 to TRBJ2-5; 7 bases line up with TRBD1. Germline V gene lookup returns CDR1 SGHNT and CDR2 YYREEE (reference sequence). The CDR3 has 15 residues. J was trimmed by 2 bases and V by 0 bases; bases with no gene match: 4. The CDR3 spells CASSLEGQLQETQYF. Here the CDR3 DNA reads TGTGCCAGCAGCTTGGAGGGACAGCTACAAGAGACCCAGTACTTC.

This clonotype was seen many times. The CDR3 region has the DNA TGTGCCAGCAGCTTAGTTACAGGGAACTACGAGCAGTACTTC. Its translation: CASSLVTGNYEQYF. The J gene is TRBJ2-7, the V gene TRBV7-9; weak D call: TRBD1 (6 bases). Germline V gene sequence: CDR1 SEHNR, CDR2 FQNEAQ (reference sequence). Trimming took off 1 base at V and 3 bases at J, with 10 bases between the two ends. The CDR3 runs to 14 residues.

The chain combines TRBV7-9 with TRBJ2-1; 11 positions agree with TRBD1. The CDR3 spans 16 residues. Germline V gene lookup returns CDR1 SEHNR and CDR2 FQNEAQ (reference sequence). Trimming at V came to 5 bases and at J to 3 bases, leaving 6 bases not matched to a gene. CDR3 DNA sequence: TGTGCCAGCAGCGTGTCCGGGACAGGGGGCTACAATGAGCAGTTCTTC. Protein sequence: CASSVSGTGGYNEQFF. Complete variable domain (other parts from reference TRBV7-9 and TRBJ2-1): DTGVSQNPRHKITKRGQNVTFRCDPISEHNRLYWYRQTLGQGPEFLTYFQNEAQLEKSRLLSDRFSAERPKGSFSTLEIQRTEQGDSAMYLCASSVSGTGGYNEQFFGPGTRLTVL.

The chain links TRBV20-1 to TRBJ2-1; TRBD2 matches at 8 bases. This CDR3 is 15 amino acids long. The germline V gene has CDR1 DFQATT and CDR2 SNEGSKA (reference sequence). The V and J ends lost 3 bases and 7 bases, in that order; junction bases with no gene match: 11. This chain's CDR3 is CSARVSGRMLNEQFF. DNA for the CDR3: TGCAGTGCTAGGGTCAGCGGGAGAATGTTAAATGAGCAGTTCTTC.

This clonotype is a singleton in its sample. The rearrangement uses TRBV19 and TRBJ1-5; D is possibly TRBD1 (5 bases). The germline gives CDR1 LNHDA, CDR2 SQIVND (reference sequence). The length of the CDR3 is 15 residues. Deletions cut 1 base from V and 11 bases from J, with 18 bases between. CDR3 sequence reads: CASSIGRGGVETQHF. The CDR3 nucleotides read TGTGCCAGTAGTATAGGGAGGGGCGGTGTAGAGACCCAGCATTTT. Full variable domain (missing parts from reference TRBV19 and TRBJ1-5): DGGITQSPKYLFRKEGQNVTLSCEQNLNHDAMYWYRQDPGQGLRLIYYSQIVNDFQKGDIAEGYSVSREKKESFPLTVTSAQKNPTAFYLCASSIGRGGVETQHFGDGTRLSIL.